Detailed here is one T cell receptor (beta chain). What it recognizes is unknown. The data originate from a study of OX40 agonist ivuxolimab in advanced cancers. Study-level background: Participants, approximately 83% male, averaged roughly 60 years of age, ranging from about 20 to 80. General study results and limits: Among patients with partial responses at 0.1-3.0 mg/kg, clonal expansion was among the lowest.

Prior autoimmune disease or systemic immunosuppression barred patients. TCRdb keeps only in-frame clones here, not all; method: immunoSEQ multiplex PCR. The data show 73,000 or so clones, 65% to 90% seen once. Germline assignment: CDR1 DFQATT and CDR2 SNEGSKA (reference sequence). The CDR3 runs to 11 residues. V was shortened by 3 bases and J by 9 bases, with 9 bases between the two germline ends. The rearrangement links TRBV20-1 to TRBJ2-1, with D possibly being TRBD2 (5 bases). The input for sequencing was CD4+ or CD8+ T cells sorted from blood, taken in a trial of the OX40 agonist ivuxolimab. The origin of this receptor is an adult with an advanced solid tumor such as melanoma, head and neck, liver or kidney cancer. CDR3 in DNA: TGCAGTGCTAGTCAAGAGGGTGAGCAGTTCTTC. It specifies CSASQEGEQFF.